What follows are 20 T cell receptor beta chains derived from one specimen sequenced in a study of coeliac disease. Profiling relied on immunoSEQ multiplex PCR, and the TCRdb table lists in-frame clones only, not all of them. The sample consists of about 4,000 clones, less than 70% of them appearing once. Sequenced input: lymphocytes from the gut lamina propria. All receptors derive from a man aged 65 to 85 without celiac disease.

The chain employs TRBV12-5 and TRBJ2-1; 8 positions match TRBD2. Germline lookup yields CDR1 LGHNT and CDR2 FRNRAP. The CDR3 loop spans 16 amino acids. V lost 6 bases, J lost 0 bases, and 7 bases stayed unmatched. Here the CDR3 reads CASGQRSGVSYNEQFF. As DNA, the CDR3 is TGTGCTAGTGGACAACGTAGCGGGGTCTCCTACAATGAGCAGTTCTTC.

This clone was found a few times. This chain connects TRBV10-3 to TRBJ2-7; perhaps TRBD1 as D (5 bases). From germline, CDR1 is ENHRY and CDR2 SYGVKD. The CDR3 is 13 residues long. Deletions cut 4 bases from V and 6 bases from J, with 13 bases between. The CDR3 DNA follows: TGTGCCATCAGTGTAGAGAAAGGGGTCGAGCAGTACTTC. This translates into CAISVEKGVEQYF.

This clone appeared a few times. This chain uses TRBV6-1 with TRBJ2-7; tentatively, D is TRBD2 (7 bases). V was shortened by 10 bases and J by 0 bases, with 19 bases between the two germline ends. Germline-derived CDR1 and CDR2 are MNHNS and SASEGT. This CDR3 is 15 amino acids long. CDR3 protein: CATHKGGLGSYEQYF. Written as DNA, the CDR3 is TGTGCCACCCACAAGGGGGGGCTGGGCTCCTACGAGCAGTACTTC.

The rearrangement uses TRBV7-6 and TRBJ2-2; 8 positions match TRBD1. V lost 5 bases to trimming and J lost 7 bases; unmatched junction nucleotides: 9. Per germline, CDR1 SGHVS and CDR2 FNYEAQ. The CDR3 sequence is 15 residues long. In DNA, the CDR3 is TGTGCCAGCAGCCGATCCAGGGGGCAGGGCGGGGAGCTGTTTTTT. Its protein product is CASSRSRGQGGELFF. Combining the CDR3 with reference TRBV7-6 and TRBJ2-2 gives the whole variable domain GAGVSQSPRYKVTKRGQDVALRCDPISGHVSLYWYRQALGQGPEFLTYFNYEAQQDKSGLPNDRFSAERPEGSISTLTIQRTEQRDSAMYRCASSRSRGQGGELFFGEGSRLTVL.

This clone was seen a few times. The chain joins TRBV4-2 to TRBJ2-3, with D unresolved. Trimming stripped 2 bases from V and 5 bases from J, with 11 bases between. Germline V gives CDR1 LGHNA, CDR2 YNFKEQ. The CDR3 length is 14 residues. The CDR3 loop is CASSQRSLGDTQYF. Here the CDR3 DNA reads TGTGCCAGCAGCCAACGCTCGCTCGGAGATACGCAGTATTTT.

V usage is TRBV11-2 and J usage is TRBJ2-2, with TRBD1 identical over 7 bases. J gave up 7 bases and V 5 bases, and 4 bases lay outside the gene matches. The CDR3 spans 13 residues. Germline CDR1 and CDR2: SGHAT and FQNNGV. The CDR3 sequence is CASSVQGRGELFF. DNA for the CDR3: TGTGCCAGCAGCGTACAGGGGCGCGGGGAGCTGTTTTTT.

A word on this clone: The same CDR3 arises from other DNA sequences in this sample as well. The genes are TRBV6-6 and TRBJ2-7, with D perhaps matching TRBD1 (5 bases). Germline loops: CDR1 MNHNY, CDR2 SVGAGI (reference sequence). CDR3 size: 14 residues. The V end was cut by 0 bases, the J end by 3 bases, with 9 bases between. The DNA for the CDR3 is TGTGCCAGCAGTTACTCGGGTCAGGGCTACGAGCAGTACTTC. This gives the protein CASSYSGQGYEQYF.

V and J are TRBV15 and TRBJ2-5; 8 bases are a match to TRBD1. V gave up 3 bases and J gave up 2 bases; unmatched junction bases: 8. Germline loops: CDR1 LNHNV, CDR2 YYDKDF (reference sequence). This CDR3 is built from 16 residues. CDR3 in amino acids: CATSSRTGPAQETQYF. The CDR3 bases are TGTGCCACCAGCAGCCGGACAGGGCCGGCGCAAGAGACCCAGTACTTC.

The chain joins TRBV4-1 to TRBJ1-5, with a weak D call TRBD1 (6 bases). The ends were cut back, 0 bases at V and 2 bases at J, with 14 bases in the middle. CDR1 and CDR2 from the germline V gene are MGHRA and YSYEKL. The CDR3 is 17 residues long. The CDR3 protein is CASSQEGGGVGNQPQHF. The CDR3 bases are TGCGCCAGCAGCCAAGAAGGGGGAGGGGTCGGCAATCAGCCCCAGCATTTT.

The chain has TRBV6-6 and TRBJ2-1; maybe TRBD2 (6 bases). CDR1 is MNHNY and CDR2 is SVGAGI in the germline V gene (reference sequence). The CDR3 covers 14 residues. V was cut by 7 bases and J by 2 bases, with 12 bases left in between. The CDR3 sequence is CASNRGDPYNEQFF. DNA for the CDR3: TGTGCCAGCAATCGCGGGGACCCCTACAATGAGCAGTTCTTC.

V and J are TRBV5-1 and TRBJ1-3; D gene unclear. CDR1 is SGHRS, CDR2 YFSETQ, per germline. This CDR3 spans 15 amino acids. Trimming removed 0 bases from V and 1 base from J, with 8 bases in between. DNA of the CDR3: TGCGCCAGCAGCTTGGGACTGCCGTCTGGAAACACCATATATTTT. Amino acid sequence: CASSLGLPSGNTIYF.

The chain carries TRBV7-9 and TRBJ1-2, with a possible D match to TRBD1 (6 bases). The ends were cut back, 5 bases at V and 5 bases at J, with 15 bases in the middle. Germline V CDR1 and CDR2: SEHNR, FQNEAQ (reference sequence). The CDR3 is made up of 14 amino acids. The CDR3 coding sequence is TGTGCCAGCAGCCAGGTGGGGGCCTGGTATGGCTACACCTTC. It is translated as CASSQVGAWYGYTF. The variable domain in full, completed from reference TRBV7-9 and TRBJ1-2, reads DTGVSQNPRHKITKRGQNVTFRCDPISEHNRLYWYRQTLGQGPEFLTYFQNEAQLEKSRLLSDRFSAERPKGSFSTLEIQRTEQGDSAMYLCASSQVGAWYGYTFGSGTRLTVV.

The chain recombines TRBV5-4 with TRBJ2-2, with D unresolved. The CDR3 totals 13 residues. V was shortened by 2 bases and J by 4 bases, with 6 bases between the two germline ends. Per germline, CDR1 SGHNT and CDR2 YYREEE (reference sequence). Here the CDR3 DNA reads TGTGCCAGCAGCTTTGGGCCCACCGGGGAGCTGTTTTTT. Protein: CASSFGPTGELFF.

The rearrangement joins TRBV4-1 to TRBJ2-7, with 10 bases identical to TRBD2. This CDR3 contains 19 residues. Germline V gene lookup returns CDR1 MGHRA and CDR2 YSYEKL. Trimming cost V 4 bases and J 0 bases; bases outside gene matches: 15. CDR3 nucleotides: TGCGCCAGCAGCCTGGAGGAGCCTAGCGGGGGAGTGAACTCCTACGAGCAGTACTTC. Its protein is CASSLEEPSGGVNSYEQYF.

The genes are TRBV27 and TRBJ2-1, with D perhaps matching TRBD2 (6 bases). Germline V gene lookup returns CDR1 MNHEY and CDR2 SMNVEV (reference sequence). Trimming shortened V by 5 bases and J by 2 bases, and 13 bases separated the two germline ends. The CDR3 is made up of 15 amino acids. CDR3 nucleotide sequence: TGTGCCAGCAGTCTCCGCGGACTAACCTACAATGAGCAGTTCTTC. It specifies CASSLRGLTYNEQFF.

The chain employs TRBV5-1 and TRBJ2-5, with 9 positions matching TRBD1. This CDR3 contains 14 residues. Trimming at V came to 4 bases and at J to 1 base, leaving 2 bases not matched to a gene. Germline-derived CDR1 and CDR2 are SGHRS and YFSETQ. CDR3: CASSLGQGQETQYF. For the CDR3, the DNA is TGCGCCAGCAGCCTGGGACAGGGCCAAGAGACCCAGTACTTC.

This clone counts as medium-sized. Distinct nucleotide sequences in the sample also encode this CDR3. The chain is built from TRBV6-5 and TRBJ2-7; TRBD2 matches at 8 bases. The CDR3 covers 14 residues. The germline CDR1 and CDR2 sequences are MNHEY and SVGAGI. V lost 2 bases to trimming and J lost 3 bases; unmatched junction nucleotides: 3. CDR3 sequence reads: CASSYGGTSYEQYF. In DNA, the CDR3 is TGTGCCAGCAGTTACGGCGGGACTAGCTACGAGCAGTACTTC.

This clone was found a few times. This chain joins TRBV7-2 and TRBJ2-7; no definite D call. V gave up 5 bases and J gave up 3 bases, with 17 bases separating them. This CDR3 contains 15 residues. The V gene's germline CDR1 is SGHTA and CDR2 FQGNSA. The CDR3 region is CASSPRFRNFYEQYF. The DNA of the CDR3 is TGTGCCAGCAGCCCCCGGTTCAGGAATTTCTACGAGCAGTACTTC.

The V call is TRBV7-9, the J call TRBJ1-1, with no clear D. Looked up from germline, CDR1 is SEHNR and CDR2 is FQNEAQ (reference sequence). This CDR3 region has 12 residues. Between the trimmed V and J ends, which lost 5 bases and 1 base, there was a span of 5 bases. CDR3 nucleotide sequence: TGTGCCAGCAGCCGCGAGAACACTGAAGCTTTCTTT. This codes for CASSRENTEAFF.

This chain joins TRBV2 and TRBJ2-7, with D tentatively TRBD2 (6 bases). Trimming removed 4 bases at V and 7 bases at J, with 11 bases between. Germline assignment: CDR1 SNHLY and CDR2 FYNNEI. The CDR3 length is 12 residues. CDR3 sequence: CASSVAAPEQYF. The CDR3 DNA reads TGTGCCAGCAGTGTAGCGGCTCCGGAGCAGTACTTC.